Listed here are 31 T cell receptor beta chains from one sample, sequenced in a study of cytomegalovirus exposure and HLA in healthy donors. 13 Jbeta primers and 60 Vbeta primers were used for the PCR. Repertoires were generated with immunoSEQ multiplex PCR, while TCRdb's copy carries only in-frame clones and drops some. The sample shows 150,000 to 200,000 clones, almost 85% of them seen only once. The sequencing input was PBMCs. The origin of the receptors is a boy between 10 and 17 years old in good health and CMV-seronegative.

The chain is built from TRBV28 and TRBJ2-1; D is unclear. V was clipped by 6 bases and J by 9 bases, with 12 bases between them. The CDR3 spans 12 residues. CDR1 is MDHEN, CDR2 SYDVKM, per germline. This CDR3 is CASSPLASEQFF. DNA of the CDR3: TGTGCCAGCAGCCCCCTTGCGTCTGAGCAGTTCTTC.

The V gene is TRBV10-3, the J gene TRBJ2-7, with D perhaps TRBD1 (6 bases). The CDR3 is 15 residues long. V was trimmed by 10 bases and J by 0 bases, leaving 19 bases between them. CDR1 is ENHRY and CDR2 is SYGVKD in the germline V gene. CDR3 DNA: TGTGCCACCCTCCATCACCGGGACAACTCCTACGAGCAGTACTTC. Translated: CATLHHRDNSYEQYF.

This chain's CDR3 is CASSWRLAGDNEQFF. In DNA form, the CDR3 reads TGTGCCAGCAGCTGGCGACTAGCGGGGGACAATGAGCAGTTCTTC. The chain employs TRBV7-8 and TRBJ2-1, with 12 bases aligning to TRBD2. J was trimmed by 5 bases and V by 4 bases; bases with no gene match: 3. CDR3 length equals 15 residues. Germline CDR1 reads SGHVS; CDR2 reads FQNEAQ.

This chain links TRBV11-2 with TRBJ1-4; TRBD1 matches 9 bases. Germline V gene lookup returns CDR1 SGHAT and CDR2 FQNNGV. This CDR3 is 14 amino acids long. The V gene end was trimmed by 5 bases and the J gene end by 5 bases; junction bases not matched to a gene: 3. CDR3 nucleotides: TGTGCCAGCAGCCCCGGGACAGGGAATGAAAAACTGTTTTTT. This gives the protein CASSPGTGNEKLFF.

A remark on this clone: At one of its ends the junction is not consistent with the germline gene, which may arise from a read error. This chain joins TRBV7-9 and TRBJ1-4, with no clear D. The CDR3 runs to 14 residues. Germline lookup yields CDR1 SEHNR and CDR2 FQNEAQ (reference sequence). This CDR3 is CASSLGSTSEKLFF. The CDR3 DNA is TGTGCCAGCAGCTTAGGGTCGACTAGTGAAAAACTGTTTTTT.

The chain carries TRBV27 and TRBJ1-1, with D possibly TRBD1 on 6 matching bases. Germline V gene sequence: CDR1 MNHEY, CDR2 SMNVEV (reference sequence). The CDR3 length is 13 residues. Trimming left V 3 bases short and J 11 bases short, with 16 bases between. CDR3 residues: CASSFNGLQGAFF. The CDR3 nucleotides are TGTGCCAGCAGTTTTAATGGTCTACAGGGTGCTTTCTTT.

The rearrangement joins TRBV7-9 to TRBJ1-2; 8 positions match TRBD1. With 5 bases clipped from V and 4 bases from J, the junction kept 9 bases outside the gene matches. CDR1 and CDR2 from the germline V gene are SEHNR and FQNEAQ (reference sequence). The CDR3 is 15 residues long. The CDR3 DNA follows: TGTGCCAGCAGCCTCGGACAGGGTCCGAGCTATGGCTACACCTTC. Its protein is CASSLGQGPSYGYTF.

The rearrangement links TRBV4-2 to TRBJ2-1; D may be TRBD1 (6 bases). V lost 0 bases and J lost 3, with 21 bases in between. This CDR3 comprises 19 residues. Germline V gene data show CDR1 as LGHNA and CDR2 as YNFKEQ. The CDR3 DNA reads TGTGCCAGCAGCCAAGACACAGGGCTTGACGTCGGAAACTACAATGAGCAGTTCTTC. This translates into CASSQDTGLDVGNYNEQFF.

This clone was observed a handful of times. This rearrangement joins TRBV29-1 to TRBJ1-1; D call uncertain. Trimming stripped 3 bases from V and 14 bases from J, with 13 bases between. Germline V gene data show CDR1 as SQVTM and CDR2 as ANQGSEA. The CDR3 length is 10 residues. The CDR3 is CSVDTPRRFF. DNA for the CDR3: TGCAGCGTTGATACGCCCCGGCGGTTCTTT. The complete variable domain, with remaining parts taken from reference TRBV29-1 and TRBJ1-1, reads SAVISQKPSRDICQRGTSLTIQCQVDSQVTMMFWYRQQPGQSLTLIATANQGSEATYESGFVIDKFPISRPNLTFSTLTVSNMSPEDSSIYLCSVDTPRRFFGQGTRLTVV.

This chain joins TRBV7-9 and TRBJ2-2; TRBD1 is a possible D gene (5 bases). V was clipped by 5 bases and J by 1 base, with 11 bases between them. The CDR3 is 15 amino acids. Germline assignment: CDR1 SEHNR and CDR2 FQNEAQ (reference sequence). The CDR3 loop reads CASSPGHLNTGELFF. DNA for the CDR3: TGTGCCAGCAGCCCCGGACACCTGAACACCGGGGAGCTGTTTTTT. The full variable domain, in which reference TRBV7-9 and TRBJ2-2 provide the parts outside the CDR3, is DTGVSQNPRHKITKRGQNVTFRCDPISEHNRLYWYRQTLGQGPEFLTYFQNEAQLEKSRLLSDRFSAERPKGSFSTLEIQRTEQGDSAMYLCASSPGHLNTGELFFGEGSRLTVL.

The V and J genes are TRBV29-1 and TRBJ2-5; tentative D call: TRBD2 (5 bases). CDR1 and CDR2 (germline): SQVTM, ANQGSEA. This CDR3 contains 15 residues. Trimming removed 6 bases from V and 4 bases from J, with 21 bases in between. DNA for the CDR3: TGCAGCGTCATTTCAGGCGGACGACGGGGAGAGACCCAGTACTTC. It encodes CSVISGGRRGETQYF.

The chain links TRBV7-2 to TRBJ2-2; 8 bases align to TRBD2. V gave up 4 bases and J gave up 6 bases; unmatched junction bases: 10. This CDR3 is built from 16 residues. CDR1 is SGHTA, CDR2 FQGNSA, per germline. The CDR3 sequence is CASSSPPGLGSGELFF. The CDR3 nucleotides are TGTGCCAGCAGCTCCCCCCCGGGACTAGGATCCGGGGAGCTGTTTTTT.

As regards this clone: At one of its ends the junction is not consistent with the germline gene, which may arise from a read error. Written as DNA, the CDR3 is TGTTCCAGCAGCCAACTAGACTATGGCTACACCTTC. Amino acids: CSSSQLDYGYTF. The rearrangement links TRBV7-9 to TRBJ1-2; D not certain. The CDR3 spans 12 residues. Germline V gives CDR1 SEHNR, CDR2 FQNEAQ (reference sequence).

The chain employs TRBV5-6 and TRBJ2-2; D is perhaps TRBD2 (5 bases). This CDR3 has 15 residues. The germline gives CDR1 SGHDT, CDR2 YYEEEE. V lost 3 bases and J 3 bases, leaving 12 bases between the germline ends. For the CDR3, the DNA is TGTGCCAGCAGCTGGAGGTGGCAGGACACCGGGGAGCTGTTTTTT. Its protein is CASSWRWQDTGELFF.

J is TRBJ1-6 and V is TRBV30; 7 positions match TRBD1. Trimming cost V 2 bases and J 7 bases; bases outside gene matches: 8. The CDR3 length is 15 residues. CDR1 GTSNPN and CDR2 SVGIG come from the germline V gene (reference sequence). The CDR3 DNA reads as TGTGCCTGGAGTATCCAGGGACAGACAAATTCACCCCTCCACTTT. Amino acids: CAWSIQGQTNSPLHF.

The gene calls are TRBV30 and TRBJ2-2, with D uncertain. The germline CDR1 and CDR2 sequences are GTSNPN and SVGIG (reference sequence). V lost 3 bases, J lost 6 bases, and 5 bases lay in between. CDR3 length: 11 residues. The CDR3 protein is CAWSFAGELFF. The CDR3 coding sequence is TGTGCCTGGAGCTTCGCCGGGGAGCTGTTTTTT.

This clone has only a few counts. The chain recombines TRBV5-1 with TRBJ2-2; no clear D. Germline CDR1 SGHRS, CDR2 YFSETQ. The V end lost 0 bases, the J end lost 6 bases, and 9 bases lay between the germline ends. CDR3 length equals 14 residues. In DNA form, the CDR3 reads TGCGCCAGCAGCTTGGCCCTCACAGCCGGGGAGCTGTTTTTT. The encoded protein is CASSLALTAGELFF.

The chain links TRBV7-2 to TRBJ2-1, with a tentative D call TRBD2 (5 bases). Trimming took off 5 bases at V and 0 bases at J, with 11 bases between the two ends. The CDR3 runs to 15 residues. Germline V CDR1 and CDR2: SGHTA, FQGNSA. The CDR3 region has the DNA TGTGCCAGCAGCGCGGGCCCGAGCTCCTACAATGAGCAGTTCTTC. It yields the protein CASSAGPSSYNEQFF. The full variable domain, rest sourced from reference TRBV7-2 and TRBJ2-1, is GAGVSQSPSNKVTEKGKDVELRCDPISGHTALYWYRQSLGQGLEFLIYFQGNSAPDKSGLPSDRFSAERTGGSVSTLTIQRTQQEDSAVYLCASSAGPSSYNEQFFGPGTRLTVL.

The CDR3 loop is CASSIGGSEQFF. CDR3 DNA sequence: TGTGCCAGTAGTATCGGGGGGAGTGAGCAGTTCTTC. V is TRBV19 and J is TRBJ2-1; the match to TRBD2 covers 7 bases. V dropped 3 bases and J dropped 9; count of bases not matched to a gene: 2. From germline, CDR1 is LNHDA and CDR2 SQIVND (reference sequence). The CDR3 spans 12 residues.

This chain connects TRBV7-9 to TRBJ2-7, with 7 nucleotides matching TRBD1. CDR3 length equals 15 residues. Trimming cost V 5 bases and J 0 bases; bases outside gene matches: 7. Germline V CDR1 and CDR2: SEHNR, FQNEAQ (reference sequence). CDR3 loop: CASSRPEGASYEQYF. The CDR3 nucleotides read TGTGCCAGCAGCCGTCCAGAGGGGGCCTCCTACGAGCAGTACTTC.

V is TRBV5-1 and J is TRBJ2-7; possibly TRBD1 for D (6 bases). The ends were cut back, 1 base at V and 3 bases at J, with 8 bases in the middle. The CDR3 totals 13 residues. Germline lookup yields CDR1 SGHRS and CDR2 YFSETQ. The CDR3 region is CASSLWGLYEQYF. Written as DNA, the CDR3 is TGCGCCAGCAGCTTGTGGGGGCTCTACGAGCAGTACTTC. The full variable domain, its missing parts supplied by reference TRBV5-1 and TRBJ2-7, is KAGVTQTPRYLIKTRGQQVTLSCSPISGHRSVSWYQQTPGQGLQFLFEYFSETQRNKGNFPGRFSGRQFSNSRSEMNVSTLELGDSALYLCASSLWGLYEQYFGPGTRLTVT.

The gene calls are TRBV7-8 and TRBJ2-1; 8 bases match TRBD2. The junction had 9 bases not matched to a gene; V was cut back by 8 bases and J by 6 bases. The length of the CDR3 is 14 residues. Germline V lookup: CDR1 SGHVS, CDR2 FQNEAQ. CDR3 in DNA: TGTGCCAGCGTACTCGGGGGGGCTAGCAATGAGCAGTTCTTC. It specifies CASVLGGASNEQFF.

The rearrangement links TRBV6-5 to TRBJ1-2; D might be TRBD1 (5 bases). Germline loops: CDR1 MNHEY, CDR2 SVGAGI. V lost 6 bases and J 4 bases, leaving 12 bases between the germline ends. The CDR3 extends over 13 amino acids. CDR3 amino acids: CASRTVSLYGYTF. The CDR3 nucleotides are TGTGCCAGCAGGACAGTCTCCCTCTATGGCTACACCTTC.

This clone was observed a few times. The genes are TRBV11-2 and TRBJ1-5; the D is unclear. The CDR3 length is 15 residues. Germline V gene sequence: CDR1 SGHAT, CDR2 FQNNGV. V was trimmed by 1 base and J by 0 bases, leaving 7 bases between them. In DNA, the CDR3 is TGTGCCAGCAGCTTAGGGCAGTATAGCAATCAGCCCCAGCATTTT. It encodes CASSLGQYSNQPQHF.

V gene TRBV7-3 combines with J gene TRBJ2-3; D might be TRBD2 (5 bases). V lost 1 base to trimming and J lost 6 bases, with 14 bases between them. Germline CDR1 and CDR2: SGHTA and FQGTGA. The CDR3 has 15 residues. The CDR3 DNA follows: TGTGCCAGCAGCTTAAATCTCGGTGGGGAGGATACGCAGTATTTT. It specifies CASSLNLGGEDTQYF.

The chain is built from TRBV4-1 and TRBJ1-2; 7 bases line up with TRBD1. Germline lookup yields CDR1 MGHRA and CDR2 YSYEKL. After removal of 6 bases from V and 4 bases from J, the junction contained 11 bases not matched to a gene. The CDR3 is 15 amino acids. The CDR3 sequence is CASRQLIGTVYGYTF. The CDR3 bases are TGCGCCAGCAGACAACTGATCGGGACAGTCTATGGCTACACCTTC.

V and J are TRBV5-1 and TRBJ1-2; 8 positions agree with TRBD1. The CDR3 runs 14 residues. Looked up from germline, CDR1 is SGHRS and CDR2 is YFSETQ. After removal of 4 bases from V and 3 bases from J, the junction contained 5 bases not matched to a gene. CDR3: CASSPADRDYGYTF. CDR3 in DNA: TGCGCCAGCAGCCCGGCGGACAGGGACTATGGCTACACCTTC.

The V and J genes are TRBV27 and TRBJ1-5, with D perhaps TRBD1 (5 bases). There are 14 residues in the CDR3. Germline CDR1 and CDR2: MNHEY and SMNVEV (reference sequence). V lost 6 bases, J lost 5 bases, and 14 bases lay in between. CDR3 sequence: CASSKRRGHQPQHF. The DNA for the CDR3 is TGTGCCAGCAGCAAAAGGAGGGGCCATCAGCCCCAGCATTTT.

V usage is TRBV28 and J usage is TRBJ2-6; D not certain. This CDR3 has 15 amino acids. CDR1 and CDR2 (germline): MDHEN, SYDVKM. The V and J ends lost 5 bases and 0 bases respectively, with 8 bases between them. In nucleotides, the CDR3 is TGTGCCAGCAGTGGCACCGACTCTGGGGCCAACGTCCTGACTTTC. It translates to CASSGTDSGANVLTF.

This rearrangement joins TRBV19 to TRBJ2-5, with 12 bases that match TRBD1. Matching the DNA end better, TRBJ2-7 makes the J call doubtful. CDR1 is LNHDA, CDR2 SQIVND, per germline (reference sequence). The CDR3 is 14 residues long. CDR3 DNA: TGTGCCAGTAGTATGGGACAGGGGGCGCACGAGCAGTACTTC. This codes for CASSMGQGAHEQYF.

CDR3 protein: CASTSLAGGPYEQYF. The CDR3 DNA sequence: TGTGCCAGCACCTCACTAGCGGGAGGCCCCTACGAGCAGTACTTC. J is TRBJ2-7 and V is TRBV28; 12 bases match TRBD2. Germline CDR1 reads MDHEN; CDR2 reads SYDVKM. There are 15 residues in the CDR3. V dropped 7 bases and J dropped 2; count of bases not matched to a gene: 6.